These 22 T cell receptor beta chains were sequenced from one sample in a study of T-cell memory formation after mild COVID-19. Each CDR3 protein gets one entry after TCRdb re-called the 5' RACE reads with MiXCR. The table lists just over 150,000 distinct CDR3 sequences, roughly 28% of them singletons. Sequenced: PBMCs or a T cell subset sorted from them (not recorded which). The origin of the receptors is an adult woman who had mild COVID-19 (a few samples of this study predate the infection). Cell type and time point are not known.

The V and J genes are TRBV9 and TRBJ2-1, with 9 bases aligning to TRBD2. The CDR3 has 17 residues. The V and J ends lost 0 bases and 9 bases, in that order; junction bases with no gene match: 13. Germline V gene lookup returns CDR1 SGDLS and CDR2 YYNGEE. As DNA, the CDR3 is TGTGCCAGCAGCGTAGAGTCTCTGCGGGAGGGGTTCAGTGAGCAGTTCTTC. Its protein product is CASSVESLREGFSEQFF.

The chain carries TRBV4-1 and TRBJ1-2; maybe TRBD1 (5 bases). The CDR3 is 16 residues long. The germline V gene has CDR1 MGHRA and CDR2 YSYEKL. Trimming pared 1 base from V and 6 bases from J, leaving 18 bases between. The CDR3 protein is CASSQAFLGGEHGYTF. In nucleotides, the CDR3 is TGCGCCAGCAGCCAAGCCTTTCTGGGAGGGGAACATGGCTACACCTTC.

This clonotype came up a few times. This chain links TRBV5-1 with TRBJ1-4; D call uncertain. From germline, CDR1 is SGHRS and CDR2 YFSETQ. Trimming stripped 0 bases from V and 8 bases from J, with 14 bases between. This CDR3 has 15 amino acids. The CDR3 loop reads CASSLGVLGREKLFF. In DNA, the CDR3 is TGCGCCAGCAGCTTGGGCGTCCTCGGCCGGGAAAAACTGTTTTTT.

Here the CDR3 reads CASSLGAGPVTDTQYF. CDR3 DNA sequence: TGTGCCAGCAGCTTAGGGGCAGGTCCCGTCACAGATACGCAGTATTTT. The rearrangement joins TRBV11-2 to TRBJ2-3; the D is unclear. From germline, CDR1 is SGHAT and CDR2 FQNNGV. V lost 1 base and J lost 2, with 13 bases in between. The CDR3 spans 16 residues. The full variable domain, in which reference TRBV11-2 and TRBJ2-3 provide the parts outside the CDR3, is EAGVAQSPRYKIIEKRQSVAFWCNPISGHATLYWYQQILGQGPKLLIQFQNNGVVDDSQLPKDRFSAERLKGVDSTLKIQPAKLEDSAVYLCASSLGAGPVTDTQYFGPGTRLTVL.

The genes are TRBV12-3 or TRBV12-4 and TRBJ2-7; D gene ambiguous. This CDR3 comprises 12 residues. V lost 5 bases and J lost 2, with 7 bases in between. The DNA for the CDR3 is TGTGCCAGCAGTGCCGCCCCCTACGAGCAGTACTTC. It codes for CASSAAPYEQYF.

V is TRBV18 and J is TRBJ2-2; TRBD1 matches 7 bases. The germline V gene encodes CDR1 KGHSH and CDR2 LQKENI. V lost 6 bases and J lost 5; bases outside the gene matches: 6. CDR3 length equals 14 residues. Here the CDR3 reads CASSGQQLTGELFF. For the CDR3, the DNA is TGTGCCAGCTCGGGACAGCAACTTACCGGGGAGCTGTTTTTT.

This clonotype was seen a few times. The chain has TRBV6-2 or TRBV6-3 and TRBJ2-1, with a tentative D call TRBD2 (6 bases). Trimming removed 2 bases at V and 10 bases at J, with 21 bases between. Germline CDR1 reads MNHEY; CDR2 reads SVGEGT. CDR3 length: 16 amino acids. CDR3 amino acids: CASSYRNSGRKSEQFF. Written as DNA, the CDR3 is TGTGCCAGCAGTTACCGTAATAGCGGCCGTAAGTCGGAGCAGTTCTTC.

The chain combines TRBV12-3 or TRBV12-4 with TRBJ2-7; D uncertain. The V gene lost 8 bases and the J gene lost 7 bases, with 18 bases spanning the gap. This CDR3 is built from 13 residues. The CDR3 sequence: CASSDGSQKEQYF. CDR3 in DNA: TGTGCCAGCTCCGATGGGTCCCAGAAAGAGCAGTACTTC.

A few counts support this clonotype. V usage is TRBV5-1 and J usage is TRBJ2-7; D possibly uses TRBD1 or TRBD2 (5 bases each). There are 11 residues in the CDR3. The V and J ends lost 4 bases and 9 bases respectively, with 11 bases between them. Germline V gene data show CDR1 as SGHRS and CDR2 as YFSETQ. The CDR3 region has the DNA TGCGCCAGCAGCGAGGGACCTGGGCAGTACTTC. The encoded protein is CASSEGPGQYF.

The chain couples TRBV12-3 or TRBV12-4 to TRBJ1-1; D is undetermined. The CDR3 has 14 residues. V was trimmed by 1 base and J by 1 base, leaving 7 bases between them. The CDR3 sequence: CASSLVTANTEAFF. For the CDR3, the DNA is TGTGCCAGCAGTTTAGTCACGGCGAACACTGAAGCTTTCTTT.

In this sample, this clonotype turned up a few times. The J gene is TRBJ1-2, the V gene TRBV20-1; 11 nucleotides line up with TRBD1. V was clipped by 1 base and J by 4 bases; unmatched bases: 2. This CDR3 region has 14 residues. Germline V gene data show CDR1 as DFQATT and CDR2 as SNEGSKA (reference sequence). The CDR3 region is CSARGGTGGYGYTF. Here the CDR3 DNA reads TGCAGTGCTAGAGGAGGGACAGGGGGCTATGGCTACACCTTC.

This clonotype is categorized as medium-sized. The chain has TRBV9 and TRBJ2-7; D uncertain. There are 10 residues in the CDR3. Germline CDR1 is SGDLS and CDR2 is YYNGEE. Trimming cost V 5 bases and J 7 bases, with 7 bases left between them. The CDR3 spells CASRWGEQYF. The CDR3, as DNA: TGTGCCAGCAGGTGGGGTGAGCAGTACTTC.

The rearrangement joins TRBV6-5 to TRBJ1-1, with TRBD1 identical over 8 bases. After removal of 4 bases from V and 4 bases from J, the junction contained 5 bases not matched to a gene. The CDR3 runs 14 residues. Germline CDR1 MNHEY, CDR2 SVGAGI. CDR3 bases: TGTGCCAGCAGTTGGGACAGGCTCGGCACTGAAGCTTTCTTT. Amino acids: CASSWDRLGTEAFF.

V gene TRBV4-2 combines with J gene TRBJ2-1; the match to TRBD2 covers 10 bases. Germline loops: CDR1 LGHNA, CDR2 YNFKEQ. This CDR3 region has 19 residues. V dropped 2 bases and J dropped 8; count of bases not matched to a gene: 18. This CDR3 reads CASSQRLGLAGASSHEQFF. CDR3 sequence (DNA): TGTGCCAGCAGCCAAAGACTGGGGCTAGCGGGAGCTTCTTCTCATGAGCAGTTCTTC.

This clonotype occurred a few times. This chain links TRBV24-1 with TRBJ2-1; TRBD1 or TRBD2 may be the D gene (7 bases each). CDR1 is KGHDR and CDR2 is SFDVKD in the germline V gene. The CDR3 is 15 residues long. Trimming removed 7 bases from V and 5 bases from J, with 17 bases in between. CDR3 region: CATRGTAGQHNEQFF. CDR3 sequence (DNA): TGTGCCACCAGAGGGACAGCGGGGCAGCACAATGAGCAGTTCTTC.

The chain employs TRBV24-1 and TRBJ2-7, with 11 nucleotides matching TRBD2. The CDR3 is 20 residues long. Germline CDR1 KGHDR, CDR2 SFDVKD. J was trimmed by 1 base and V by 4 bases; bases with no gene match: 17. CDR3 amino acids: CATSDRCPKLSGGASYEQYF. The CDR3 bases are TGTGCCACCAGTGACCGCTGCCCTAAACTTAGCGGGGGGGCGTCCTACGAGCAGTACTTC.

The genes are TRBV5-4 and TRBJ2-2, with unresolved D. Germline V gives CDR1 SGHNT, CDR2 YYREEE (reference sequence). Between the trimmed V and J ends, which lost 5 bases and 5 bases, there was a span of 16 bases. The CDR3 contains 15 residues. CDR3 bases: TGTGCCAGCAGTCTTGGTGTCTCTTGGACCGGGGAGCTGTTTTTT. This gives the protein CASSLGVSWTGELFF.

CDR3 sequence reads: CASSLLREGDTQYF. In DNA form, the CDR3 reads TGTGCCAGCAGCTTACTAAGGGAGGGAGATACGCAGTATTTT. The chain has TRBV11-2 and TRBJ2-3; 7 nucleotides match TRBD2. CDR1 SGHAT and CDR2 FQNNGV come from the germline V gene. Unmatched junction bases numbered 4, after V lost 2 bases and J lost 5 bases. This CDR3 spans 14 amino acids.

This clonotype came up a few times. The chain employs TRBV20-1 and TRBJ2-3; D gene uncertain. Trimming shortened V by 4 bases and J by 4 bases, and 9 bases separated the two germline ends. CDR3 size: 12 residues. The germline CDR1 and CDR2 sequences are DFQATT and SNEGSKA (reference sequence). In DNA form, the CDR3 reads TGCAGTGCTACCCGACCCCCAGATACGCAGTATTTT. This sequence encodes CSATRPPDTQYF.

The V call is TRBV27, the J call TRBJ2-2; D is possibly TRBD1 or TRBD2 (5 bases each). The ends were cut back, 6 bases at V and 4 bases at J, with 12 bases in the middle. Germline assignment: CDR1 MNHEY and CDR2 SMNVEV (reference sequence). CDR3 size: 14 residues. The CDR3 sequence: CASSSGHLTGELFF. CDR3 bases: TGTGCCAGCAGCAGCGGACATCTCACCGGGGAGCTGTTTTTT.

This clonotype was seen a handful of times. Here the CDR3 DNA reads TGTGCCAGCAGTGAGGGACTGAGCTCCTACAATGAGCAGTTCTTC. This codes for CASSEGLSSYNEQFF. The chain recombines TRBV2 with TRBJ2-1; tentative D call: TRBD2 (6 bases). The germline gives CDR1 SNHLY, CDR2 FYNNEI. V lost 3 bases, J lost 0 bases, and 9 bases lay in between. The CDR3 extends over 15 amino acids.

In its sample, this clonotype was seen a few times. The rearrangement joins TRBV5-6 to TRBJ2-1; D unclear. CDR3 length: 17 amino acids. The germline V gene has CDR1 SGHDT and CDR2 YYEEEE. Trimming stripped 4 bases from V and 1 base from J, with 18 bases between. CDR3 nucleotides: TGTGCCAGCAGCCTTCTCCCGACTTACCTTTCCTACAATGAGCAGTTCTTC. Translating it yields CASSLLPTYLSYNEQFF.